The T cell receptor (beta chain) under discussion was sequenced for a study of blood T cell repertoires in COVID-19. About the study: T cells, B-cell-depleted T cells, or PBMCs supplied cDNA or gDNA.

TCRdb's table, derived via immunoSEQ multiplex PCR, lists solely in-frame clones and lacks some. This sample has about 140,000 clones, with approximately 80% found just once. The table lists this clone with a few counts. In germline, CDR1 is MGHRA, CDR2 YSYEKL. The V end lost 0 bases, the J end lost 2 bases, and 20 bases lay between the germline ends. The CDR3 runs to 19 residues. This chain uses TRBV4-1 with TRBJ1-3, with D perhaps matching TRBD1 (6 bases). Source material: peripheral blood. The sequence was obtained from a man between 50 and 59 years old with acute or convalescent COVID-19. The CDR3 spells CASSQDRGSGEEPGNTIYF. The DNA of the CDR3 is TGCGCCAGCAGCCAAGATCGCGGGTCAGGGGAAGAACCTGGAAACACCATATATTTT.